Each of the 2 T cell receptor beta chains below was sequenced from the same sample in a study of T cells in Graves' hyperthyroidism and ophthalmopathy. The CDR3 regions of TCR beta were amplified from RNA transcripts. The TCR CDR3 was amplified in a first-round RT-PCR using the HTBI primer set. Each CDR3 protein is one row after TCRdb ran MiXCR on the multiplex PCR reads. The sample has around 500,000 distinct CDR3 sequences, 16% seen once; the top ten hold about 29%. Sequenced sample: blood. The receptor source for this set is a woman aged 30 to 39 with Graves' ophthalmopathy.

This clonotype was seen a few times. This sequence joins TRBV7-9 and TRBJ2-7, with 14 positions matching TRBD2. The CDR3 sequence is 15 residues long. The germline gives CDR1 SEHNR, CDR2 FQNEAQ (reference sequence). Losses at the gene ends were 7 bases for V and 5 bases for J; bases not matched to a gene: 7. Written as DNA, the CDR3 is TGTGCCAGCAAGAAGGGACTAGCGGGAGCCCACGAGCAGTACTTC. As protein: CASKKGLAGAHEQYF.

This clonotype was detected ten times or more. This chain uses TRBV18 with TRBJ1-6; possibly TRBD1 for D (5 bases). Trimming cost V 10 bases and J 10 bases, with 20 bases left between them. CDR3 length: 14 amino acids. Per the germline V gene, CDR1 is KGHSH and CDR2 is LQKENI. CDR3 residues: CATKERGEGSPLHF. The DNA of the CDR3 is TGTGCCACCAAGGAGAGGGGCGAGGGCTCACCCCTCCACTTT.